This entry is about one T cell receptor beta chain. Its target is not known. Arm-PCR of CDR3 regions and iRepertoire HTBI primers were used to build TCR beta libraries. TCRdb reprocessed the multiplex PCR reads via MiXCR and lists one record per CDR3 protein. The table includes more than 350,000 distinct CDR3 sequences, about 21% detected once. Germline V gene sequence: CDR1 ENHRY, CDR2 SYGVKD. The CDR3 has 16 residues. Trimming cost V 4 bases and J 5 bases; bases outside gene matches: 11. This sample is part of a study of regulatory T cells in long-lasting Graves disease. Points from the study as a whole: Those with persistent disease had in common more public clonotypes (2,741) than new patients (966). Persistent disease showed a preference for TRBV28, TRBJ1-2 and TRBJ2-5. Compared with new cases, persistent Graves' patients showed reduced TCR diversity.

The time point: persistent/refractory GD, antithyroid drugs over 5 years with positive TRAb. Following extraction of RNA from PBMCs, that RNA was used to make the TCR library. With EDTA tubes as the receptacles, about 9 milliliters of peripheral blood were drawn. This specimen was peripheral blood mononuclear cells (PBMCs), taken when the disease was refractory, from a patient treated with antithyroid drugs. This sequence was found in a female donor with Graves disease. The chain uses TRBV10-3 and TRBJ2-5; the match to TRBD1 covers 9 bases. The CDR3: CAISGLQGALGETQYF. In DNA, the CDR3 is TGTGCCATCAGTGGCCTACAGGGGGCGCTGGGGGAGACCCAGTACTTC.